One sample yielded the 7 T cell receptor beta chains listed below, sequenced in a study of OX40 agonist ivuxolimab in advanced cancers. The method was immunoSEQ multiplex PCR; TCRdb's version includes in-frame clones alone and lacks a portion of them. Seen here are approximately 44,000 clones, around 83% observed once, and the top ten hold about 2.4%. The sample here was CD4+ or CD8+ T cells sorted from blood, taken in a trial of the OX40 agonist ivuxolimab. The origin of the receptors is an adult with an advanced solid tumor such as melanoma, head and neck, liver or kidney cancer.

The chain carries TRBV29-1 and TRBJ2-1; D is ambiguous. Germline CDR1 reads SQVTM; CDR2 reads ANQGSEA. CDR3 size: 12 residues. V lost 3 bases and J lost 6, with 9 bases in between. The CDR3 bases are TGCAGCGTTGACCTTGAGGCCAATGAGCAGTTCTTC. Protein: CSVDLEANEQFF.

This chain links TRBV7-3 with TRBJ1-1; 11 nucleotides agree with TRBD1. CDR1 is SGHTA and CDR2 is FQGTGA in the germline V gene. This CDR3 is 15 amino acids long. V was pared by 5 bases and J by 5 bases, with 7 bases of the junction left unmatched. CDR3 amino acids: CASSPDRGHGTEAFF. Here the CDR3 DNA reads TGTGCCAGCAGCCCGGACAGGGGGCATGGGACTGAAGCTTTCTTT.

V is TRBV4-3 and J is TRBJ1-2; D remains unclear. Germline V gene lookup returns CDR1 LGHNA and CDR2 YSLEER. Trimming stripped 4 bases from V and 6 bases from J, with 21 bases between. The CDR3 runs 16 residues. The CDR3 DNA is TGCGCCAGCAGCCCACGGGTGGGAGCAAATGCGGATGGCTACACCTTC. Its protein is CASSPRVGANADGYTF.

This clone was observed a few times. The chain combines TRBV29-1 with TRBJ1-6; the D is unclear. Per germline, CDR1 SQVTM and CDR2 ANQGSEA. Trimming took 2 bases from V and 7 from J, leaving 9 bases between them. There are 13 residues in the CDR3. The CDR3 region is CSVEMAPNSPLHF. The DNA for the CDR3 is TGCAGCGTTGAAATGGCGCCCAATTCACCCCTCCACTTT.

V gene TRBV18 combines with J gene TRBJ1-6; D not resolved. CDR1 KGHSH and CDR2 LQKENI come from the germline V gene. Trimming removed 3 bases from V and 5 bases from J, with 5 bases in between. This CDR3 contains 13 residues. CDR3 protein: CASSPDHNSPLHF. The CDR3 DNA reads TGTGCCAGCTCACCCGACCATAATTCACCCCTCCACTTT. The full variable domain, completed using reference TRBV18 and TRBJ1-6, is NAGVMQNPRHLVRRRGQEARLRCSPMKGHSHVYWYRQLPEEGLKFMVYLQKENIIDESGMPKERFSAEFPKEGPSILRIQQVVRGDSAAYFCASSPDHNSPLHFGNGTRLTVT.

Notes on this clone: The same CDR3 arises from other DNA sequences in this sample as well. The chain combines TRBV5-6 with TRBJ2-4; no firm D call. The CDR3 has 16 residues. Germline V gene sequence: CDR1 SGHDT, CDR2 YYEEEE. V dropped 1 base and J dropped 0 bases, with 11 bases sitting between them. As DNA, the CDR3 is TGTGCCAGCAGCTTGTTCAACGGTCTAGCCAAAAACATTCAGTACTTC. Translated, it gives CASSLFNGLAKNIQYF.

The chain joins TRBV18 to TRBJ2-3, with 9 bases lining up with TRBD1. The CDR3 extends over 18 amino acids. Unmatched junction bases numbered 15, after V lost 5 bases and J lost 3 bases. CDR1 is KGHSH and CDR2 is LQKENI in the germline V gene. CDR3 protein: CASSSIPATGGRTDTQYF. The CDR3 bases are TGTGCCAGCTCATCGATCCCCGCAACAGGGGGCAGGACAGATACGCAGTATTTT. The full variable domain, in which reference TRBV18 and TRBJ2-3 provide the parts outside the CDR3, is NAGVMQNPRHLVRRRGQEARLRCSPMKGHSHVYWYRQLPEEGLKFMVYLQKENIIDESGMPKERFSAEFPKEGPSILRIQQVVRGDSAAYFCASSSIPATGGRTDTQYFGPGTRLTVL.